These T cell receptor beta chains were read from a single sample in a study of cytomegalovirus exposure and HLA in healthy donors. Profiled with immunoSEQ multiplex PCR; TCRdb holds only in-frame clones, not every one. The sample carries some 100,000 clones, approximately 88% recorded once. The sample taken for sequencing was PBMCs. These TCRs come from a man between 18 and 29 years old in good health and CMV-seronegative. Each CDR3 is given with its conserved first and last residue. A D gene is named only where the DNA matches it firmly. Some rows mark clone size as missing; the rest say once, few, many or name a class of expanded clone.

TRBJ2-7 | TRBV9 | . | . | TGTGCCAGCAGCGCCGGAGGGGTCTACGAGCAGTACTTC | CASSAGGVYEQYF
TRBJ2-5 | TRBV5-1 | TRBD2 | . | TGCGCCAGCAGCTCTGGACTAGCGGGGCAAGAGACCCAGTACTTC | CASSSGLAGQETQYF
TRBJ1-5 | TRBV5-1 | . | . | TGCGCCAGCAGCCCAGGGGAAAATCAGCCCCAGCATTTT | CASSPGENQPQHF
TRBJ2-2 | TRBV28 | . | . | TGTGCCGGAAGAGGGGGGGCCGGGGAGCTGTTTTTT | CAGRGGAGELFF
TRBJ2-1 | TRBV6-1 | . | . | TGTGCCAGCAGAGAACGGGACTTCAGGTCCTACAATGAGCAGTTCTTC | CASRERDFRSYNEQFF
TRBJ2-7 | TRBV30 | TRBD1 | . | TGTGCCTGGAGTGTGACAGGGCTCGAGCAGTACTTC | CAWSVTGLEQYF
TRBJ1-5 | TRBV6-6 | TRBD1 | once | TGTGCCAGCAGTGGACAGGGGCGGGGAAGCAATCAGCCCCAGCATTTT | CASSGQGRGSNQPQHF
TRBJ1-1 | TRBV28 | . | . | TGTGCCAGCAGCGGGCCCCCGGGTCGTTGGGGGGCTGAAGCTTTCTTT | CASSGPPGRWGAEAFF
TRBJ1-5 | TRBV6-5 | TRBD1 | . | TGTGCCAGCAGGACCGGGACAGGGGAAAGGCAGCCCCAGCATTTT | CASRTGTGERQPQHF
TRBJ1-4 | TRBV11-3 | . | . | TGTGCCAGCAGCGTCAAGGGGTCTAATGAAAAACTGTTTTTT | CASSVKGSNEKLFF
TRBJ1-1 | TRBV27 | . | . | TGTGCCAGCAGTTTATCCAGGGGAATGAACACTGAAGCTTTCTTT | CASSLSRGMNTEAFF
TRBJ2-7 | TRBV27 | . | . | TGTGCCAGCAGTTTATTCCCGGGTTCCTACGAGCAGTACTTC | CASSLFPGSYEQYF
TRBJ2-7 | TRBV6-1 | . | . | TGTGCCAGCAGCAGTCACAACCAGGGCTACGAGCAGTACTTC | CASSSHNQGYEQYF
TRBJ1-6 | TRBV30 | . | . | TGTGCCTGGACGCCTTCGGGACTCAGGAATTCACCCCTCCACTTT | CAWTPSGLRNSPLHF
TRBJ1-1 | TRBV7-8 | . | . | TGTGCCAGCAGCCCGAGAACCGTGGGCCTTGAAGCTTTCTTT | CASSPRTVGLEAFF
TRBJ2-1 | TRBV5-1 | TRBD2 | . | TGCGCCAGCAGCTTGGAGGATCTAGCGGGAGTTTCCGACGAGCAGTTCTTC | CASSLEDLAGVSDEQFF
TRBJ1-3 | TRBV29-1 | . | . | TGCAGCGTTGAGGGCTTTTCTGGAAACACCATATATTTT | CSVEGFSGNTIYF
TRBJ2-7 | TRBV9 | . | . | TGTGCCAGCAGCGTAGATCCGGAGTCCTACGAGCAGTACTTC | CASSVDPESYEQYF
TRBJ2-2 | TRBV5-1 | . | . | TGCGCCAGCAGCTTGAGTGGCGAGGTCACCGGGGAGCTGTTTTTT | CASSLSGEVTGELFF
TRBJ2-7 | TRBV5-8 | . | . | TGTGCCAGCAGCTTAGGAGGTTCACTAGAGCCATACTTC | CASSLGGSLEPYF
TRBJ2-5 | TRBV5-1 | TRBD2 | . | TGCGCCAGCAGCTTGGTTCTAGCGGGGTACCAAGAGACCCAGTACTTC | CASSLVLAGYQETQYF
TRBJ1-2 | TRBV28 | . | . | TGTGCCAGCAGCGTAGACCGAGAGGCCTATGGCTACACCTTC | CASSVDREAYGYTF
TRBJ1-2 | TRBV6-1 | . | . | TGTGCCAGCAGCTATGGGACAAGTATACTCTATGGCTACACCTTC | CASSYGTSILYGYTF
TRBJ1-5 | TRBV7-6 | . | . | TGTGCCAGCAGCTTAGAACCAGGGTTCAATCAGCCCCAGCATTTT | CASSLEPGFNQPQHF
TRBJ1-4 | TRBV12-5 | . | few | TGTGCTAGTGGTTTTGACAGTAATGAAAAACTGTTTTTT | CASGFDSNEKLFF
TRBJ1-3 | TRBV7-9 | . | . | TGTGCCAGCAGCTTAGCGAGCATACGCTCTGGAAACACCATATATTTT | CASSLASIRSGNTIYF
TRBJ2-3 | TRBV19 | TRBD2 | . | TGTGCCAGTAGTATAGATCTATCGGGAGGGCCCACAGATACGCAGTATTTT | CASSIDLSGGPTDTQYF
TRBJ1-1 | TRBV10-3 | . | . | TGTGCCATCAGTGAGTCAGGAGACCTGAACACTGAAGCTTTCTTT | CAISESGDLNTEAFF
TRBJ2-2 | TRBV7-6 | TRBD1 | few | TGTGCCAGCAGCCTACGGGACAGTCCCCCCTCCGGGGAGCTGTTTTTT | CASSLRDSPPSGELFF
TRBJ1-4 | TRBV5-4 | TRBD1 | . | TGTGCCAGCAGCTCCACCCAGGGGGCAACTGAAAAACTGTTTTTT | CASSSTQGATEKLFF
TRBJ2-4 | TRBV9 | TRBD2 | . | TGTGCCAGCAGCGCTCAACCGGGACTAGCGGAAAACATTCAGTACTTC | CASSAQPGLAENIQYF
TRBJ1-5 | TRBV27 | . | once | TGTGCCAGCAGTTTTGGGGCAGTCAATCAGCCCCAGCATTTT | CASSFGAVNQPQHF
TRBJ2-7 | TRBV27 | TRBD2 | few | TGTGCCAGCCGCCGTGGGGGGGGATCCTACGAGCAGTACTTC | CASRRGGGSYEQYF
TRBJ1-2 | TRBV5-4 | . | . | TGTGCCAGCAGCTTGGGTGGGAGACTGGGCTACACCTTC | CASSLGGRLGYTF
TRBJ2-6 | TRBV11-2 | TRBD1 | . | TGTGCCAGCACCCGGGACAGGTATAACTCTGGGGCCAACGTCCTGACTTTC | CASTRDRYNSGANVLTF
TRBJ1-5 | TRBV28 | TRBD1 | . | TGTGCCAGCAGTCCGACAGGGGATAGCAATCAGCCCCAGCATTTT | CASSPTGDSNQPQHF
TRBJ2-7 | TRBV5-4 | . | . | TGTGCCAGCAGCCGGGATGCCGGTTCCTACGAGCAGTACTTC | CASSRDAGSYEQYF
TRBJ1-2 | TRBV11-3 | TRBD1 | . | TGTGCCAGCAGCTTAGGCCAGGGACAGGGAAATGGCTACACCTTC | CASSLGQGQGNGYTF
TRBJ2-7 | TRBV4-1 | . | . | TGCGCCAGCAGCCAAGAGGTTCGGTCCTACGAGCAGTACTTC | CASSQEVRSYEQYF
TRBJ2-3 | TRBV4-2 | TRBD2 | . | TGTGCCAGCAGGCATGCAGGGCTAGCGGGAGGCCCGCTGGATACGCAGTATTTT | CASRHAGLAGGPLDTQYF
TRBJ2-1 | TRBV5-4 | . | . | TGTGCCAGCAGCATAACCGGGAGCTCCTACAATGAGCAGTTCTTC | CASSITGSSYNEQFF
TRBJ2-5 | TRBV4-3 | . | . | TGCGCCAGCAGCCCCAGGGGGGCAGGGGAAGAGACCCAGTACTTC | CASSPRGAGEETQYF
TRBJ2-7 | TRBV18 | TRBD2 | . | TGTGCCAGCTCACCTATGGCTAGCGGGATGTCGTCCTACGAGCAGTACTTC | CASSPMASGMSSYEQYF
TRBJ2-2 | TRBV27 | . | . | TGTGCCAGCAGTTTAATCTTTAGCTTAAACACCGGGGAGCTGTTTTTT | CASSLIFSLNTGELFF
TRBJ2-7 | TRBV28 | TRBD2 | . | TGTGCCAGCATTTCACGCCCAGCGGGGGCGAGCGAGCAGTACTTC | CASISRPAGASEQYF
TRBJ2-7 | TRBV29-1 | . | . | TGCAGCGTTTTCACCTACGAGCAGTACTTC | CSVFTYEQYF
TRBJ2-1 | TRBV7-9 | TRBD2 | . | TGTGCCAGCAGCGATAGCCTAGCGGGAGTTTATGAGCAGTTCTTC | CASSDSLAGVYEQFF
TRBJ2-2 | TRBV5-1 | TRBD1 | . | TGCGCCAGCAGCGCCTACAGGGGCACCGGGGAGCTGTTTTTT | CASSAYRGTGELFF
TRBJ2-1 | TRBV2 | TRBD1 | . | TGTGCCAGCACCATTGGACAGGGGACCTACAATGAGCAGTTCTTC | CASTIGQGTYNEQFF
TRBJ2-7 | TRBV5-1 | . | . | TGCGCCAGCAGCTTGCCCGGGACTTTGAACGAGCAGTACTTC | CASSLPGTLNEQYF
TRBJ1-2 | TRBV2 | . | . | TGTGCCAGCAGTGAGGTTTCCGCAGGTTCCTATGGCTACACCTTC | CASSEVSAGSYGYTF
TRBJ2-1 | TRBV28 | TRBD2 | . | TGTGCCAGCATGGGTACTAGCGTCGTCCGCTCCTACAATGAGCAGTTCTTC | CASMGTSVVRSYNEQFF
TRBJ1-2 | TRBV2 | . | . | TGTGCCAGCAGTAAAGGTCGGGAGAACTATGGCTACACCTTC | CASSKGRENYGYTF